Listed below are T cell receptor beta chains from one sample, sequenced in a study of blood T cells in healthy people across ages. TCRdb re-called the 5' RACE reads with MiXCR, one entry per CDR3 protein. The sample shows roughly 700,000 distinct CDR3 sequences, approximately 25% of them seen only once. These data also featured in a second study, about T cells of mothers and their children.

Specimen: blood. All receptors derive from a boy under 18 in good health. Each CDR3 is given with its conserved first and last residue. The D gene is left open where the match is weak. The size of a clone is reported for some rows only, either as once, few or many, or as a class for expanded clones.

TRBV21-1	NA	TRBJ2-3	NA	TGTGCCAGCAGCACCACGGGCGGGGACAGGGAACTCACAGATACGCAGTATTTT	CASSTTGGDRELTDTQYF
TRBV7-9	TRBD1	TRBJ1-1	NA	TGTGCCAGCAGCTTAGCCCAGGGGGAGAACACTGAAGCTTTCTTT	CASSLAQGENTEAFF
TRBV28	NA	TRBJ2-3	NA	TGTGCCAGCACCGCTCCGGGCCGAGATACGCAGTATTTT	CASTAPGRDTQYF
TRBV19	NA	TRBJ1-2	once	TGTGCCAGTAGTATTAATCGGCAGGGCTTTAATGGCTACACCTTC	CASSINRQGFNGYTF
TRBV3-1	TRBD2	TRBJ2-1	few	TGTGCCAGCAGCCAAGATTGGCGGGGGAAGCAGTTCTTC	CASSQDWRGKQFF
TRBV7-3	NA	TRBJ1-1	few	TGTGCCAGCAGCTTAACGTTCGGGGGGGAAGCTTTCTTT	CASSLTFGGEAFF
TRBV29-1	TRBD2	TRBJ2-1	NA	TGCAGCGTTGAAAGGCGGCTAGCGGGGAATGGGCAGTTCTTC	CSVERRLAGNGQFF
TRBV4-1	NA	TRBJ2-7	once	TGCGCCAGCAGCCCGTCGTTTAGGGGGAGCGCCTACGAGCAGTACTTC	CASSPSFRGSAYEQYF
TRBV7-8	NA	TRBJ1-3	NA	TGTGCCAGCAGCCAACCCGGACCGTATGCTCGAAACACCATATATTTT	CASSQPGPYARNTIYF
TRBV28	NA	TRBJ2-5	few	TGTGCCAGCAGTTTGCCCAGACAAGAGCAGTACTTC	CASSLPRQEQYF
TRBV27	NA	TRBJ2-1	few	TGTGCCAGCAGTTTATATGGCGCCTACAATGAGCAGTTCTTC	CASSLYGAYNEQFF
TRBV20-1	TRBD2	TRBJ2-1	NA	TGCAGTGCTTGTTCCCCGAAAACTAGCGGGAATGTCGATGAGCAGTTCTTC	CSACSPKTSGNVDEQFF
TRBV9	TRBD1	TRBJ2-5	NA	TGTGCCAGCGGGACCGGGACAGGGGTCGATACCCAGTACTTC	CASGTGTGVDTQYF
TRBV4-1	NA	TRBJ2-7	NA	TGCGCCAGCAGCCCAAGAGGAGGGGTGAACGAGCAGTACTTC	CASSPRGGVNEQYF
TRBV4-2	NA	TRBJ2-7	few	TGTGCCAGCAGCCAAGAGGGTCTAGCGCGCGACGAGCAGTACTTC	CASSQEGLARDEQYF
TRBV4-1	TRBD1	TRBJ2-6	NA	TGCGCCAGCAGCCAAGAACAGGGGCTAGGGGCCAACGTCCTGACTTTC	CASSQEQGLGANVLTF
TRBV27	NA	TRBJ2-5	few	TGTGCCAGCAGGATGTGGGCGGAAGAGACCCAGTACTTC	CASRMWAEETQYF